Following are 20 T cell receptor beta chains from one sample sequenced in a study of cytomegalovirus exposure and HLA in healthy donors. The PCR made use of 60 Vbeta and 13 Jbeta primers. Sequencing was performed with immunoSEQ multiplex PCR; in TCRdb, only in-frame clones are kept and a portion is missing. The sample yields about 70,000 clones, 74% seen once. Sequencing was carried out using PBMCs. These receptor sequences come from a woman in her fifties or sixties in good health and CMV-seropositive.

CDR3 sequence (DNA): TGTGCCAGCAGTTACTCGACACTAGCTGATACGCAGTATTTT. Residues: CASSYSTLADTQYF. This chain connects TRBV6-5 to TRBJ2-3; maybe TRBD2 (6 bases). The V end was cut by 0 bases, the J end by 6 bases, with 10 bases between. Per germline, CDR1 MNHEY and CDR2 SVGAGI. CDR3 length: 14 residues.

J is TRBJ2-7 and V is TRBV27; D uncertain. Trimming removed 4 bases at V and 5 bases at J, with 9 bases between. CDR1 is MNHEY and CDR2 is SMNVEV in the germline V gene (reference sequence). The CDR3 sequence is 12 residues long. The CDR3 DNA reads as TGTGCCAGCAGTTCGGGTTACGACGAGCAGTACTTC. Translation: CASSSGYDEQYF.

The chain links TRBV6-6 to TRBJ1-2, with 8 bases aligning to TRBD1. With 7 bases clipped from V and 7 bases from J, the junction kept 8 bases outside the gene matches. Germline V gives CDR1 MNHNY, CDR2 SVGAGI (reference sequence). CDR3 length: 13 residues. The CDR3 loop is CASNFQGAGGYTF. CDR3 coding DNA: TGTGCCAGCAACTTTCAGGGGGCGGGTGGCTACACCTTC.

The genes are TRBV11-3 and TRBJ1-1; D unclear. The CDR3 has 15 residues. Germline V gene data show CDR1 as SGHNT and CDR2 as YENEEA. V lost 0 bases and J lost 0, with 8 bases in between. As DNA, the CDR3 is TGTGCCAGCAGCTTAGAGGCCACGATGAACACTGAAGCTTTCTTT. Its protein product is CASSLEATMNTEAFF.

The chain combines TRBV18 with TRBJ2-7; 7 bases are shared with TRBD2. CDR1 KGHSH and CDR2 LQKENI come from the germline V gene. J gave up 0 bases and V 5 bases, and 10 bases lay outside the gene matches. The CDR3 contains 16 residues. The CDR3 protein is CASSANRGGSSYEQYF. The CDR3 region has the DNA TGTGCCAGCTCAGCAAACCGCGGGGGAAGCTCCTACGAGCAGTACTTC.

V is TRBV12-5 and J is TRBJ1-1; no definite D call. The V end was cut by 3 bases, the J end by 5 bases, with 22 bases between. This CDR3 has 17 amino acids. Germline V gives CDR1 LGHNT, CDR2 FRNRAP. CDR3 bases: TGTGCTAGTGGTTTTGCGACGGACCTGTCCACGGGGACTGAAGCTTTCTTT. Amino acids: CASGFATDLSTGTEAFF.

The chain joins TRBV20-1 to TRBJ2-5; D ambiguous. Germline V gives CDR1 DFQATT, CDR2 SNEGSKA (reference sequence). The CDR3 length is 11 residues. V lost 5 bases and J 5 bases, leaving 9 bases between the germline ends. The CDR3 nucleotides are TGCAGTGCTTGCCCCTACGAGACCCAGTACTTC. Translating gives CSACPYETQYF.

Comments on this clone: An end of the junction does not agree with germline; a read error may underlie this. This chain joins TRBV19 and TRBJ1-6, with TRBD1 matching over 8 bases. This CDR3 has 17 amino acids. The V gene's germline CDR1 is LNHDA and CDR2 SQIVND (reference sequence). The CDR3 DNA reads TGTGCCAGTAGTGGGGGACCTGGGACAGGTCCGAATTCATCCCTCCACTTT. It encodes CASSGGPGTGPNSSLHF.

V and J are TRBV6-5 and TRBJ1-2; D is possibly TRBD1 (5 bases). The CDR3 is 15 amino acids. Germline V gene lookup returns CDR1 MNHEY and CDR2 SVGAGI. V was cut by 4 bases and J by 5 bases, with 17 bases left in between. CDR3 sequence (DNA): TGTGCCAGCAGTTTATCAGGGCTAAACGGGTATGGCTACACCTTC. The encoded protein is CASSLSGLNGYGYTF.

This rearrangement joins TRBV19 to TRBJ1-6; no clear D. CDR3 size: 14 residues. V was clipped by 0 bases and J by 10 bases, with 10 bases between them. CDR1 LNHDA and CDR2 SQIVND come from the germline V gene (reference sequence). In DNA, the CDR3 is TGTGCCAGTAGTATAGATGCGGCAGAATCACCCCTCCACTTT. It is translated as CASSIDAAESPLHF. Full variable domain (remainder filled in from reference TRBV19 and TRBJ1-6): DGGITQSPKYLFRKEGQNVTLSCEQNLNHDAMYWYRQDPGQGLRLIYYSQIVNDFQKGDIAEGYSVSREKKESFPLTVTSAQKNPTAFYLCASSIDAAESPLHFGNGTRLTVT.

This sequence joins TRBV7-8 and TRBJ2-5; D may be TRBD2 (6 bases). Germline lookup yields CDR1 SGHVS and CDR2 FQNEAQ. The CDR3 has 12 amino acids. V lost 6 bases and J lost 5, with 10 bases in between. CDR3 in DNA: TGTGCCAGCAGGAAGGCGGGGGAGACCCAGTACTTC. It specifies CASRKAGETQYF. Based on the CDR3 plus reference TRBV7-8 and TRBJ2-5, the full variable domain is GAGVSQSPRYKVAKRGQDVALRCDPISGHVSLFWYQQALGQGPEFLTYFQNEAQLDKSGLPSDRFFAERPEGSVSTLKIQRTQQEDSAVYLCASRKAGETQYFGPGTRLLVL.

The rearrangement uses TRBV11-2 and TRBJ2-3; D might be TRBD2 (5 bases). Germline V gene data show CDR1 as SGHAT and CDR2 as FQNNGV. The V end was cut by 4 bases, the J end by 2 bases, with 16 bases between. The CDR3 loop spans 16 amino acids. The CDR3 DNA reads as TGTGCCAGCAGCTCTAGCTGGCAGGTGGCCACAGATACGCAGTATTTT. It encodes CASSSSWQVATDTQYF. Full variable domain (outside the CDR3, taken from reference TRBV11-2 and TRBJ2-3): EAGVAQSPRYKIIEKRQSVAFWCNPISGHATLYWYQQILGQGPKLLIQFQNNGVVDDSQLPKDRFSAERLKGVDSTLKIQPAKLEDSAVYLCASSSSWQVATDTQYFGPGTRLTVL.

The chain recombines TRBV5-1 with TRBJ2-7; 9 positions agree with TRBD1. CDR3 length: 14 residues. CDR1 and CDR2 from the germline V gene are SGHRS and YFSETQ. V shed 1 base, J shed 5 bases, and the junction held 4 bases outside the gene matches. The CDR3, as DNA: TGCGCCAGCAGCTTGTTAGGGACAGGGAACGAGCAGTACTTC. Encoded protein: CASSLLGTGNEQYF.

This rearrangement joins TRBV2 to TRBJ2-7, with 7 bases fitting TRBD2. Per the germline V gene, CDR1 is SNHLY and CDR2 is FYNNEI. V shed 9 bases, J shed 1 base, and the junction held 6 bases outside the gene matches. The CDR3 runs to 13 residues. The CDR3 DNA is TGTGCCAGTAGGACTAGAGATTCCTACGAGCAGTACTTC. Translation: CASRTRDSYEQYF.

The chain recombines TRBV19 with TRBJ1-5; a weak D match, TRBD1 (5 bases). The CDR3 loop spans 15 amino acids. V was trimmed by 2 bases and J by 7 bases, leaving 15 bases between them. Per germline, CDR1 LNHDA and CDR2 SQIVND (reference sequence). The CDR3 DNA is TGTGCCAGTAGTATAATTTTTCAGGGCGGCCAGCCCCAGCATTTT. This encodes CASSIIFQGGQPQHF.

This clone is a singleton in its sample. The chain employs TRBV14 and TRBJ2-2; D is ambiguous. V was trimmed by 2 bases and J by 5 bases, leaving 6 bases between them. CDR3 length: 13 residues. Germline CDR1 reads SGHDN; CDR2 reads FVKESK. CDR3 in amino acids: CASSQHGTGELFF. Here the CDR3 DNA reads TGTGCCAGCAGCCAACACGGGACCGGGGAGCTGTTTTTT.

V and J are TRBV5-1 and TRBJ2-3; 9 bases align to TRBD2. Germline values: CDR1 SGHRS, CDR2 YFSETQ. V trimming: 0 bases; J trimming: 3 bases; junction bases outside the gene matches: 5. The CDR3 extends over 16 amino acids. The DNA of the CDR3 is TGCGCCAGCAGCTTGGAAGCAGCGGGAGGAACAGATACGCAGTATTTT. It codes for CASSLEAAGGTDTQYF.

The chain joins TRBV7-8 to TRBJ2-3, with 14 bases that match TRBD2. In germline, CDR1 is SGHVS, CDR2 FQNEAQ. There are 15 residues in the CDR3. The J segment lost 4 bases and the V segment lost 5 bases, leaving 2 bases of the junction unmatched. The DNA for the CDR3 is TGTGCCAGCAGCGGGACTAGCGGGAGCGCAGATACGCAGTATTTT. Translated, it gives CASSGTSGSADTQYF. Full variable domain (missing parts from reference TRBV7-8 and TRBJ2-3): GAGVSQSPRYKVAKRGQDVALRCDPISGHVSLFWYQQALGQGPEFLTYFQNEAQLDKSGLPSDRFFAERPEGSVSTLKIQRTQQEDSAVYLCASSGTSGSADTQYFGPGTRLTVL.

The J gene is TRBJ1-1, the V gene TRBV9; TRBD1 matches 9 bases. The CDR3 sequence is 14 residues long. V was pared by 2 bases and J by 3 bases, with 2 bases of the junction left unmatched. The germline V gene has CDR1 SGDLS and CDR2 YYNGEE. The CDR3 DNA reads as TGTGCCAGCAGCGTGGGACAGGGCTACACTGAAGCTTTCTTT. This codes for CASSVGQGYTEAFF.

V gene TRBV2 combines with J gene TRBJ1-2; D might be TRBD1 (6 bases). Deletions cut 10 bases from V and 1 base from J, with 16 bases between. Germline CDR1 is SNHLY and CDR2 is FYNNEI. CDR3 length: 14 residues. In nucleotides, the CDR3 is TGTGCCACCGAGGGGGGGGATTTTAACTATGGCTACACCTTC. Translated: CATEGGDFNYGYTF.